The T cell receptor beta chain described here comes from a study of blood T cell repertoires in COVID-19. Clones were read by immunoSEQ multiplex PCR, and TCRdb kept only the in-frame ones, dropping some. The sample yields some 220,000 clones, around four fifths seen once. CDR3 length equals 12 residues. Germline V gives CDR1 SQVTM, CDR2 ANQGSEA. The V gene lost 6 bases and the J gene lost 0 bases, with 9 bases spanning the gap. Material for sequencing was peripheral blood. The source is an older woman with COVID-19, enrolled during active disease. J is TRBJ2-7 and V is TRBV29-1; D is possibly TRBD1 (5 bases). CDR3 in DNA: TGCAGCGTGTGGGGCACCTCCTACGAGCAGTACTTC. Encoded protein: CSVWGTSYEQYF.